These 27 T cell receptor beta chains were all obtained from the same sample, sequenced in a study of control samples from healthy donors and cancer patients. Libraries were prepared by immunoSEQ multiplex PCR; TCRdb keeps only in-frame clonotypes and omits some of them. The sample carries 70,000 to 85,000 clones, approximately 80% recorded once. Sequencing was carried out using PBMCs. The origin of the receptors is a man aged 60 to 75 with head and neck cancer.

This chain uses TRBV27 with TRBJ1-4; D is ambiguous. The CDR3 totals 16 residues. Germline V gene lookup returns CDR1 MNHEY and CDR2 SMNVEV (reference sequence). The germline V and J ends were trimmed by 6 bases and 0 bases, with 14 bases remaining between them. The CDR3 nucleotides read TGTGCCAGCAGCCCCCAAAGGCCCGCAACTAATGAAAAACTGTTTTTT. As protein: CASSPQRPATNEKLFF.

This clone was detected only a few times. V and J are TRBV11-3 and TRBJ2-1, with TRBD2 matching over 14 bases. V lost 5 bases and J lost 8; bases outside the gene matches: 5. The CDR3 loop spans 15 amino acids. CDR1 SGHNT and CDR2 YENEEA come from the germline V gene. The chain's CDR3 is CASSTGTSGSDEQFF. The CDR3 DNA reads TGTGCCAGCAGCACCGGGACTAGCGGGAGTGATGAGCAGTTCTTC. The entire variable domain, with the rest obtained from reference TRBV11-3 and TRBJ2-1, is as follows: EAGVVQSPRYKIIEKKQPVAFWCNPISGHNTLYWYLQNLGQGPELLIRYENEEAVDDSQLPKDRFSAERLKGVDSTLKIQPAELGDSAVYLCASSTGTSGSDEQFFGPGTRLTVL.

As DNA, the CDR3 is TGTGCCAGCAGTCGACAGGGACCGAACACCGGGGAGCTGTTTTTT. It codes for CASSRQGPNTGELFF. V is TRBV2 and J is TRBJ2-2; 7 positions match TRBD1. The CDR3 runs to 15 residues. J was trimmed by 0 bases and V by 5 bases; bases with no gene match: 3. CDR1 is SNHLY and CDR2 is FYNNEI in the germline V gene.

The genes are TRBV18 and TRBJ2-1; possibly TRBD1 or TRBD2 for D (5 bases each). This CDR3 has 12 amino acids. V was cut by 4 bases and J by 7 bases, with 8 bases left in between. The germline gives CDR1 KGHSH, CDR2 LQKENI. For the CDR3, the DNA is TGTGCCAGCTCACTGGGGGAGAATGAGCAGTTCTTC. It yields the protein CASSLGENEQFF.

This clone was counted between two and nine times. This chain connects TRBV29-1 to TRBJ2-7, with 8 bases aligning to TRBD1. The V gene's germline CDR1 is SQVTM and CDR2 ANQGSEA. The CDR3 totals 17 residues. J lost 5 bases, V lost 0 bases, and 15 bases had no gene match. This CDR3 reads CSVEDRFAAGGFHEQYF. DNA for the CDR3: TGCAGCGTTGAAGATCGGTTCGCAGCAGGGGGCTTTCACGAGCAGTACTTC.

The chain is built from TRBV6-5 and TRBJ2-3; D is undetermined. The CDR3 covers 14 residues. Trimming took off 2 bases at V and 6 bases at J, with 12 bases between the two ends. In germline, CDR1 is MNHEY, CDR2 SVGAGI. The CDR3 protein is CASSYRWERDTQYF. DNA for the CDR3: TGTGCCAGCAGTTACCGATGGGAAAGGGATACGCAGTATTTT.

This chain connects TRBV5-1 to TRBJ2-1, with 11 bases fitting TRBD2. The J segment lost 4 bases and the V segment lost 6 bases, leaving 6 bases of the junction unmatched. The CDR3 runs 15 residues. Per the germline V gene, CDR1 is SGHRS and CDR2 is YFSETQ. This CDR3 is CASNSLAGGYNEQFF. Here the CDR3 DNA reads TGCGCCAGCAATTCTCTAGCGGGAGGTTACAATGAGCAGTTCTTC. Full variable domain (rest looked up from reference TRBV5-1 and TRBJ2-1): KAGVTQTPRYLIKTRGQQVTLSCSPISGHRSVSWYQQTPGQGLQFLFEYFSETQRNKGNFPGRFSGRQFSNSRSEMNVSTLELGDSALYLCASNSLAGGYNEQFFGPGTRLTVL.

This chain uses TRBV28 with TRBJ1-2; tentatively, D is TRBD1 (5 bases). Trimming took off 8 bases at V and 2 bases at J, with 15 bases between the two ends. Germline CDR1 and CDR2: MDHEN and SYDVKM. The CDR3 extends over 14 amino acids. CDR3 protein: CASSPGGTNYGYTF. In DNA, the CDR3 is TGTGCCAGCTCTCCGGGGGGAACGAACTATGGCTACACCTTC.

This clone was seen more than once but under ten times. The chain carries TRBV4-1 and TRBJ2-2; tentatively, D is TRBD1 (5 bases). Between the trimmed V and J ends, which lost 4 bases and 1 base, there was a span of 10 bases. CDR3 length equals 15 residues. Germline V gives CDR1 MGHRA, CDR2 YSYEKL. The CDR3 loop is CASSPYRGNTGELFF. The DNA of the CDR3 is TGCGCCAGCAGCCCTTATAGGGGGAACACCGGGGAGCTGTTTTTT.

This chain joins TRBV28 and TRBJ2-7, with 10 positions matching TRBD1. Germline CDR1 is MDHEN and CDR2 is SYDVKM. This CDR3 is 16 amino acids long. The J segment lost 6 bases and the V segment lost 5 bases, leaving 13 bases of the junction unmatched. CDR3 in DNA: TGTGCCAGCAGTCCGTTACCCGGGACAGGGGCGGGCGAGCAGTACTTC. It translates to CASSPLPGTGAGEQYF.

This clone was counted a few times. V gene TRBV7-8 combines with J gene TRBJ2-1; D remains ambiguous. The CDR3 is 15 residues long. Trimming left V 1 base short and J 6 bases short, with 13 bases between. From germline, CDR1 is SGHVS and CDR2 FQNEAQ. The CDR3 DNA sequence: TGTGCCAGCAGCTTAGTTCCTACCCCTTCCAATGAGCAGTTCTTC. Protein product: CASSLVPTPSNEQFF.

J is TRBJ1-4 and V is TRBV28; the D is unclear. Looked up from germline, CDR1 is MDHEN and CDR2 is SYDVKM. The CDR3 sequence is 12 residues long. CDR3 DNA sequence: TGTGTAGCGGGCAGCCAAGATGAAAAACTGTTTTTT. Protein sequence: CVAGSQDEKLFF.

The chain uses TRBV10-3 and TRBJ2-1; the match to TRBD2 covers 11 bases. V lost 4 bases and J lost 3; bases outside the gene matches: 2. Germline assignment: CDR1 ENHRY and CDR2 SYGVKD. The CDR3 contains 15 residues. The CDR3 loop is CAISGGTSGYNEQFF. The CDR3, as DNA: TGTGCCATCAGTGGCGGGACTAGCGGCTACAATGAGCAGTTCTTC.

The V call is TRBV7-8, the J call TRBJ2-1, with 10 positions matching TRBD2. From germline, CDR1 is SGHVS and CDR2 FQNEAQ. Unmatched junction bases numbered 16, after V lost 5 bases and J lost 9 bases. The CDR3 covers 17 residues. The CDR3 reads CASSPRVAGGRVGEQFF. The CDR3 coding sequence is TGTGCCAGCAGCCCCAGGGTAGCGGGAGGCCGCGTAGGTGAGCAGTTCTTC.

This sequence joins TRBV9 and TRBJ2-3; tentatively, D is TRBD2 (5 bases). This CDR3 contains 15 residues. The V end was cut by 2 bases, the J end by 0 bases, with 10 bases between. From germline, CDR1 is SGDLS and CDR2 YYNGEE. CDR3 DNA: TGTGCCAGCAGCGTCGGGGTTGGAAGCACAGATACGCAGTATTTT. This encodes CASSVGVGSTDTQYF.

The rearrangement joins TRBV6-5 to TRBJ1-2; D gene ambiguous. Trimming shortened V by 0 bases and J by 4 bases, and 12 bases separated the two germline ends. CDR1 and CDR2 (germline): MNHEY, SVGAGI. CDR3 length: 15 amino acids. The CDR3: CASSYSFDKLYGYTF. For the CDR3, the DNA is TGTGCCAGCAGTTACTCGTTTGACAAACTCTATGGCTACACCTTC.

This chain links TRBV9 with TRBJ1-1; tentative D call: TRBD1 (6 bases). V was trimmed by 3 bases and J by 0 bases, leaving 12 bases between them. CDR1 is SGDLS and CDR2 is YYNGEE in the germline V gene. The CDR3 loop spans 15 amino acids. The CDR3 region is CASSAGGQMNTEAFF. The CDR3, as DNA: TGTGCCAGCAGCGCTGGGGGACAAATGAACACTGAAGCTTTCTTT.

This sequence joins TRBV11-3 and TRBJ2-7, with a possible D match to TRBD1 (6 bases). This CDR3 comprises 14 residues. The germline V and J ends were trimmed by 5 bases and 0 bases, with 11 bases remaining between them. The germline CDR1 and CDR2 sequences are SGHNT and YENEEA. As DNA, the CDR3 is TGTGCCAGCAGCCCCAGGACAGACTCCTACGAGCAGTACTTC. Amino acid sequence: CASSPRTDSYEQYF.

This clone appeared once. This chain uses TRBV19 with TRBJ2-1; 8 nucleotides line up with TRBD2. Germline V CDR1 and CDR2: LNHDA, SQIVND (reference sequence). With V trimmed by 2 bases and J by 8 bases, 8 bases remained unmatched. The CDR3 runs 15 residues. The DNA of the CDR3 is TGTGCCAGTAGTATAAGTCTAGCGGGCGGAGATGAGCAGTTCTTC. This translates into CASSISLAGGDEQFF. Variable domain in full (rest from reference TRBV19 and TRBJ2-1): DGGITQSPKYLFRKEGQNVTLSCEQNLNHDAMYWYRQDPGQGLRLIYYSQIVNDFQKGDIAEGYSVSREKKESFPLTVTSAQKNPTAFYLCASSISLAGGDEQFFGPGTRLTVL.

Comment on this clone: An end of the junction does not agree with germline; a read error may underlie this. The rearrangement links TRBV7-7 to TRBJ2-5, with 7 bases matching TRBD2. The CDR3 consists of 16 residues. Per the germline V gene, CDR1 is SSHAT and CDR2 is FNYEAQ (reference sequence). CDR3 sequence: CASSLGSSAGEETQYF. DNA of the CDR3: TGTGCTAGCAGCTTAGGTTCGTCGGCGGGGGAAGAGACCCAGTACTTC. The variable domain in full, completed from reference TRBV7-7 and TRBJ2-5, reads GAGVSQSPRYKVTKRGQDVTLRCDPISSHATLYWYQQALGQGPEFLTYFNYEAQPDKSGLPSDRFSAERPEGSISTLTIQRTEQRDSAMYRCASSLGSSAGEETQYFGPGTRLLVL.

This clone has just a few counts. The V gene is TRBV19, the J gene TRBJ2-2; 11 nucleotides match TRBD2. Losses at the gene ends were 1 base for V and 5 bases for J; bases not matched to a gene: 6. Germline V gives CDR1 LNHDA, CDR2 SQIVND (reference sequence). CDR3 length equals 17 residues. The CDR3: CASSIGASGRITGELFF. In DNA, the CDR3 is TGTGCCAGTAGTATAGGAGCTAGCGGGAGGATAACCGGGGAGCTGTTTTTT. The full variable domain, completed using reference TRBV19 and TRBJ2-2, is DGGITQSPKYLFRKEGQNVTLSCEQNLNHDAMYWYRQDPGQGLRLIYYSQIVNDFQKGDIAEGYSVSREKKESFPLTVTSAQKNPTAFYLCASSIGASGRITGELFFGEGSRLTVL.

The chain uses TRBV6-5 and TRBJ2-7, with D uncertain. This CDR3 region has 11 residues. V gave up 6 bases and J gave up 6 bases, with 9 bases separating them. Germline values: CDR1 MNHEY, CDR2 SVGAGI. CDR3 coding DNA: TGTGCCAGCAGCCAGACCCCCGAGCAGTACTTC. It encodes CASSQTPEQYF.

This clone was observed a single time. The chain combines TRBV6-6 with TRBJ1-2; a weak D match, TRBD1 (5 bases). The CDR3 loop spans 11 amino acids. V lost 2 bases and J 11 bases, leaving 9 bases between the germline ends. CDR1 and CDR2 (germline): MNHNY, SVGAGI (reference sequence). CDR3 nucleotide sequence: TGTGCCAGCAGTTACAAGGGGAGGTACACCTTC. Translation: CASSYKGRYTF.

The CDR3 DNA is TGTGCCAGCAGTTTCGAGGGCGAGGTCAATGAGCAGTTCTTC. Translating it yields CASSFEGEVNEQFF. The chain joins TRBV28 to TRBJ2-1; weak D call: TRBD2 (5 bases). Looked up from germline, CDR1 is MDHEN and CDR2 is SYDVKM. Trimming cost V 3 bases and J 6 bases, with 12 bases left between them. The CDR3 runs to 14 residues.

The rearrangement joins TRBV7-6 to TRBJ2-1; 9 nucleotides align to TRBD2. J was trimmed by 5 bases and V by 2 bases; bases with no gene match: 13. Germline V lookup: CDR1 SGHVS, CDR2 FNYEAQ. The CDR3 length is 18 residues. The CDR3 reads CASSLRGGIAGGNNEQFF. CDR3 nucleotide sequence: TGTGCCAGCAGCTTAAGAGGGGGTATCGCGGGAGGGAACAATGAGCAGTTCTTC.

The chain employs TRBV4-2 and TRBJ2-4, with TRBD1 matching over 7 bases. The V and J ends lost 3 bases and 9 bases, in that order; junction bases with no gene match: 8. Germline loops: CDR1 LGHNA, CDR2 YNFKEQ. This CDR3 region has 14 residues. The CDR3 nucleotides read TGTGCCAGCAGCCACGACAGGGTGGGATCCATTCAGTACTTC. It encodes CASSHDRVGSIQYF.

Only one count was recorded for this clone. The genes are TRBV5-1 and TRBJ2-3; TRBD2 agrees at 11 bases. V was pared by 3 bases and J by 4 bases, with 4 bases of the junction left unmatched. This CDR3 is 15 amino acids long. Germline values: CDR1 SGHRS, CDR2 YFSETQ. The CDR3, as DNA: TGCGCCAGCAGCTCACTAGCGGGAGTGGCAGATACGCAGTATTTT. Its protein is CASSSLAGVADTQYF.